This is a list of T cell receptor beta chains from one sample in a study of T cells in Graves' hyperthyroidism and ophthalmopathy. MiXCR, run by TCRdb on the multiplex PCR reads, gives a single entry per CDR3 protein. The data contain roughly 290,000 distinct CDR3 sequences, roughly 13% of them seen just once; the ten biggest clones take up 7.9%. Material: blood. These receptors were taken from a middle-aged woman with Graves' hyperthyroidism. CDR3s include the opening cysteine and the closing phenylalanine or tryptophan. The order of the fields is D gene, V gene, J gene, CDR3 length, clone size, CDR3 DNA, CDR3 protein. A D gene is named only where the DNA matches it firmly. Only part of the rows carry a size: once, few, many, or a class if the clone is expanded.

.	TRBV5-1	TRBJ2-7	15	many	TGCGCCAGCAGCCTGGGGTCAGGCGGGTCCTACGAGCAGTACTTC	CASSLGSGGSYEQYF
TRBD2	TRBV19	TRBJ2-6	16	.	TGTGCCAGTAGCAGGACTAGCACCTCTGGGGCCAACGTCCTGACTTTC	CASSRTSTSGANVLTF
TRBD2	TRBV5-4	TRBJ2-1	17	.	TGTGCCAGCAGTAATGGACTAGCGGGAAGTCGGCGGGATGAGCAGTTCTTC	CASSNGLAGSRRDEQFF
.	TRBV7-3	TRBJ1-6	13	many	TGTGCCAGCAGCACTATACGGGATTCACCCCTCCACTTT	CASSTIRDSPLHF
.	TRBV29-1	TRBJ2-6	13	few	TGCAGCGTTGGAGGGGCTGGGGCCAACGTCCTGACTTTC	CSVGGAGANVLTF
.	TRBV10-3	TRBJ2-2	12	.	TGTGCCACCTCACCGGTTCGCGGGGAGCTGTTTTTT	CATSPVRGELFF
.	TRBV6-1	TRBJ1-3	14	many	TGTGCCAGCAGTGAAGCTTGGGCTGGAAACACCATATATTTT	CASSEAWAGNTIYF
TRBD2	TRBV6-1	TRBJ2-7	14	.	TGTGCCAGTTCGACTAGCGGGAGGGCCGGCGAGCAGTACTTC	CASSTSGRAGEQYF
.	TRBV20-1	TRBJ2-7	14	.	TGCAGTGCTCGTAATAGCGGCTCCTCCTACGAGCAGTACTTC	CSARNSGSSYEQYF
TRBD2	TRBV24-1	TRBJ2-1	15	once	TGTGCCACCAGTGAACACACTAGCGGGAGCTATGAGCAGTTCTTC	CATSEHTSGSYEQFF
.	TRBV11-2	TRBJ2-5	14	many	TGTGCCAGCAGCTTAGGGGCGAATATAGAGACCCAGTACTTC	CASSLGANIETQYF
TRBD2	TRBV12-3/TRBV12-4	TRBJ2-1	18	many	TGTGCCAGCAGTTTGGGGCGGCGGGGACTAGCGGGAGACAATGAGCAGTTCTTC	CASSLGRRGLAGDNEQFF
TRBD1	TRBV18	TRBJ1-1	15	few	TGTGCCAGCTCACCTTCGCAGGGGGCGGGCACTGAAGCTTTCTTT	CASSPSQGAGTEAFF
.	TRBV12-3/TRBV12-4	TRBJ2-5	14	many	TGTGCCAGCAGAGGGGGTAGGCTAGCTGAGACCCAGTACTTC	CASRGGRLAETQYF
.	TRBV3-1	TRBJ1-6	14	many	TGTGCCAGCAGCCAGGACAGAAATAATTCACCCCTCCACTTT	CASSQDRNNSPLHF
.	TRBV20-1	TRBJ1-2	12	many	TGCAGTGCTATTGACGGGGGGAATGGCTACACCTTC	CSAIDGGNGYTF
.	TRBV20-1	TRBJ2-2	14	many	TGCAGTGCTAGCAGGGGGGGGAACACCGGGGAGCTGTTTTTT	CSASRGGNTGELFF
.	TRBV7-9	TRBJ2-2	16	many	TGTGCCAGCAGCGCCCCGGGACTTTCGAACACCGGGGAGCTGTTTTTT	CASSAPGLSNTGELFF
.	TRBV3-1	TRBJ2-4	12	.	TGTGCCAGCAGCCAAGCCGTAGACATTCAGTACTTC	CASSQAVDIQYF
TRBD2	TRBV7-9	TRBJ2-1	16	.	TGTGCCAGCAGCTACCGGACTAGCGGGAGACTAGATGAGCAGTTCTTC	CASSYRTSGRLDEQFF
.	TRBV7-6	TRBJ2-5	15	many	TGTGCCAGCAGCTTGGACGGATCCTTAGGGGAGACCCAGTACTTC	CASSLDGSLGETQYF
.	TRBV2	TRBJ1-2	13	many	TGTGCCAACCAGGACACTCTCCTCTATGGCTACACCTTC	CANQDTLLYGYTF
.	TRBV11-2	TRBJ1-2	13	.	TGTGCCAGCAGCCACCTGGGTGACTATGGCTACACCTTC	CASSHLGDYGYTF
.	TRBV7-9	TRBJ2-1	11	.	TGTGCCAGCAGCCTCCGTCTTCAGCAGTTCTTC	CASSLRLQQFF
TRBD1	TRBV5-4	TRBJ2-3	16	.	TGTGCCAGCAGCTCCGGACAGGGGGCAGGGGCAGATACGCAGTATTTT	CASSSGQGAGADTQYF
.	TRBV6-1	TRBJ2-7	13	many	TGTGCCAGCCGGCCAGGGAATCGAAACGAGCAGTACTTC	CASRPGNRNEQYF
TRBD1	TRBV28	TRBJ1-5	16	.	TGTGCCAGCAGGACAGGACAGAGGGGGCACGGGCAGCCCCAGCATTTT	CASRTGQRGHGQPQHF
.	TRBV5-8	TRBJ1-2	14	many	TGTGCCAGCCGTGCGGGGCACCGGGGGCAGGGCTACACCTTC	CASRAGHRGQGYTF
TRBD1	TRBV29-1	TRBJ1-1	12	many	TGCAGCGTCTGGACAGGGAACACTGAAGCTTTCTTT	CSVWTGNTEAFF
TRBD2	TRBV28	TRBJ2-5	16	many	TGTGCCAGCAGAACCGGACTAGCGGGAGCATGGGAGACCCAGTACTTC	CASRTGLAGAWETQYF
.	TRBV12-3/TRBV12-4	TRBJ2-7	14	many	TGTGCCAGCAGTTTTCAGGGCCTCTCCTACGAGCAGTACTTC	CASSFQGLSYEQYF
.	TRBV6-1	TRBJ1-3	14	.	TGTGCCAGCAGTCGCAGTCGATCTGGAAACACCATATATTTT	CASSRSRSGNTIYF
TRBD1	TRBV19	TRBJ1-2	13	few	TGTGGCTCGGCAGGGGGCCTGGACTATGGCTACACCTTC	CGSAGGLDYGYTF
TRBD1	TRBV12-3/TRBV12-4	TRBJ1-5	15	.	TGTGCCAGCAGAAGAGGACAGGGGACGAATCAGCCCCAGCATTTT	CASRRGQGTNQPQHF
.	TRBV5-8	TRBJ2-1	13	few	TGTGCCAGCAGCTTGTATGGAGACAATGAGCAGTTCTTC	CASSLYGDNEQFF
.	TRBV2	TRBJ2-1	15	.	TGTGCCAGCAGTCGCACCGGGACCCCGTACAATGAGCAGTTCTTC	CASSRTGTPYNEQFF
.	TRBV28	TRBJ1-4	18	many	TGTGCCAGCAGTTCCGGCCTCCTCGGACAATTTGGGGATGAAAAACTGTTTTTT	CASSSGLLGQFGDEKLFF
TRBD1	TRBV9	TRBJ2-5	14	few	TGTGCCAGCAGCACCCCTCGACAGGGCGGGACCCAGTACTTC	CASSTPRQGGTQYF
.	TRBV6-1	TRBJ1-2	16	many	TGTGCCAGCAGTCCCAACGCTTGGGGCCTCGGAGATGGCTACACCTTC	CASSPNAWGLGDGYTF
TRBD1	TRBV25-1	TRBJ2-5	16	many	TGTGCCAGCAGTGAATCGGGCAGGGGGCAGGTAGAGACCCAGTACTTC	CASSESGRGQVETQYF
.	TRBV7-9	TRBJ2-3	13	few	TGTGCCAGCAGCTCCACCGGGATGGATACGCAGTATTTT	CASSSTGMDTQYF
TRBD1	TRBV28	TRBJ2-3	14	many	TGTGCCAGCAGTTTGACAGGGGTAGCAGATACGCAGTATTTT	CASSLTGVADTQYF
.	TRBV7-2	TRBJ1-2	15	.	TGTGCCAGCAGTCCCGGGAGGGCCCAAAACTATGGCTACACCTTC	CASSPGRAQNYGYTF
.	TRBV20-1	TRBJ1-4	15	many	TGCAGTGGAAGCACGGGACTGCTCGCAGGTGAAAAACTGTTTTTT	CSGSTGLLAGEKLFF
TRBD1	TRBV11-3	TRBJ2-7	14	once	TGTGCCAGCAGCTTAGGGGACAGGGGCGGCGAGCAGTACTTC	CASSLGDRGGEQYF
TRBD2	TRBV28	TRBJ2-7	14	many	TGTGCCAGCAGTCTAGCGGGAGAGATCTACGAGCAGTACTTC	CASSLAGEIYEQYF
.	TRBV10-2	TRBJ2-7	13	.	TGCGCCAGCAGTGAGAGGGGCCCCTACGAGCAGTACTTC	CASSERGPYEQYF
TRBD1	TRBV3-1	TRBJ2-1	17	many	TGTGCCAGCAGCCCACGTATGACAGGGGGCGCTAATAATGAGCAGTTCTTC	CASSPRMTGGANNEQFF
TRBD1	TRBV5-4	TRBJ1-2	16	.	TGTGCCAGCAGCAGGACCACAGGGGGAGCCGACTATGGCTACACCTTC	CASSRTTGGADYGYTF
.	TRBV2	TRBJ1-2	14	many	TGTGCCAGCAGTGAAGGACAGACTAACTATGGCTACACCTTC	CASSEGQTNYGYTF
.	TRBV6-5	TRBJ2-7	15	few	TGTGCCAGCAGTTACTGGAAAAGCGGACCTTACGAGCAGTACTTC	CASSYWKSGPYEQYF
.	TRBV24-1	TRBJ2-7	11	many	TGTGCCACCAGTGATTCCTACGAGCAGTACTTC	CATSDSYEQYF
.	TRBV12-5	TRBJ1-6	13	many	TGTGCTAGTGGACGTGACAGGAACTCACCCCTCCACTTT	CASGRDRNSPLHF
TRBD1	TRBV3-1	TRBJ1-5	13	many	TGTGCCAGCACCTCAGGGGGCGGTCAGCCCCAGCATTTT	CASTSGGGQPQHF
.	TRBV20-1	TRBJ1-5	15	many	TGCAGTGCTAGAGGGGCAGGGCCGTTCAATCAGCCCCAGCATTTT	CSARGAGPFNQPQHF
.	TRBV4-1	TRBJ2-7	12	.	TGCGCCAGCAGCGCGAATGGCTACGAGCAGTACTTC	CASSANGYEQYF
TRBD2	TRBV19	TRBJ2-2	16	few	TGTGCCAGTAGTTCCGGGACTATGGAGGGAGCCGGGGAGCTGTTTTTT	CASSSGTMEGAGELFF
TRBD1	TRBV6-1	TRBJ2-1	19	.	TGTGCCAGCAGATTCGGACAGGGGTCTAGCGACCGTCACTACAATGAGCAGTTCTTC	CASRFGQGSSDRHYNEQFF